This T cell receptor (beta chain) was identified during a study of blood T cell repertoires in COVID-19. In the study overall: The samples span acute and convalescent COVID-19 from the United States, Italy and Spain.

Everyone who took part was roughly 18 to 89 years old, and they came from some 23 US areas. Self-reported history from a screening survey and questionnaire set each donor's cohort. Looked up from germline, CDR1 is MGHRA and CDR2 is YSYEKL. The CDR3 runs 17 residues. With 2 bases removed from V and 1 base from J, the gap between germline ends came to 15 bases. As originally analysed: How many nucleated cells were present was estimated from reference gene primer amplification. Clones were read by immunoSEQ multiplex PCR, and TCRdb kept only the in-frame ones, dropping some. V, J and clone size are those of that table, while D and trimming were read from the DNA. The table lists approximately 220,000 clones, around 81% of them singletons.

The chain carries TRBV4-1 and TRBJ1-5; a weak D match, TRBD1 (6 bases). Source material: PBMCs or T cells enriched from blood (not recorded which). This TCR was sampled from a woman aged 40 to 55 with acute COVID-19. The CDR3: CASSQHTGLGSNQPQHF. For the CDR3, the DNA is TGCGCCAGCAGCCAACATACAGGGTTGGGAAGCAATCAGCCCCAGCATTTT.